Below, 21 T cell receptor beta chains from the same sample are listed, as sequenced in a study of regulatory T cells in long-lasting Graves disease. Time point defined: persistent/refractory GD, antithyroid drugs over 5 years with positive TRAb. The TCR library was prepared using RNA isolated from PBMCs. TCR beta libraries were built with iRepertoire HTBI primers and Arm-PCR of CDR3 regions. TCRdb processed the multiplex PCR reads anew with MiXCR; each CDR3 protein has one entry. Of roughly 400,000 distinct CDR3 sequences in the sample, 21% are singletons; the top ten hold 13% to 15%. The sample consisted of peripheral blood mononuclear cells (PBMCs), taken when the disease was refractory, from a patient treated with antithyroid drugs. The receptors here all came from a female donor with Graves disease.

A note on this clonotype: A much larger clone is a single base away; this may be a read error. The chain couples TRBV2 to TRBJ2-4; tentative D call: TRBD2 (6 bases). Germline CDR1 reads SNHLY; CDR2 reads FYNNEI. The CDR3 runs 15 residues. V was cut by 8 bases and J by 1 base, with 15 bases left in between. The CDR3: CASGDSLPAKNIQYF. CDR3 nucleotides: TGTGCCAGCGGGGACTCCCTCCCGGCCAAAAACATTCAGTACTTC.

The CDR3 here is CASSLGQLGIAEAFF. In DNA form, the CDR3 reads TGTGCCAGCAGCTTAGGCCAATTGGGGATCGCTGAAGCTTTCTTT. The V call is TRBV13, the J call TRBJ1-1, with unresolved D. From germline, CDR1 is PRHDT and CDR2 FYEKMQ (reference sequence). V was trimmed by 0 bases and J by 6 bases, leaving 14 bases between them. This CDR3 comprises 15 residues.

V and J are TRBV20-1 and TRBJ1-1; D is ambiguous. The germline V gene has CDR1 DFQATT and CDR2 SNEGSKA (reference sequence). V lost 4 bases to trimming and J lost 5 bases, with 8 bases between them. This CDR3 contains 11 residues. The DNA of the CDR3 is TGCAGTGCTACCCCCGGGACTGAAGCTTTCTTT. Translated, it gives CSATPGTEAFF.

In this sample, this clonotype turned up many times. The gene calls are TRBV2 and TRBJ2-7, with TRBD1 identical over 7 bases. Trimming took 7 bases from V and 1 from J; bases not matched to a gene: 7. The V gene's germline CDR1 is SNHLY and CDR2 FYNNEI. CDR3 length: 14 amino acids. CDR3 in amino acids: CASIGWGQSYEQYF. CDR3 nucleotides: TGTGCCAGCATCGGGTGGGGACAGTCCTACGAGCAGTACTTC.

The table lists this clonotype with a few counts. This chain links TRBV5-1 with TRBJ2-2; the D gene is possibly TRBD2 (5 bases). The CDR3 spans 16 residues. CDR1 and CDR2 (germline): SGHRS, YFSETQ. The V end lost 3 bases, the J end lost 5 bases, and 17 bases lay between the germline ends. CDR3 protein: CASSSTGFTGTGELFF. The CDR3 region has the DNA TGCGCCAGCAGCTCGACGGGTTTTACGGGGACCGGGGAGCTGTTTTTT. Supplemented by reference TRBV5-1 and TRBJ2-2, the full variable domain reads KAGVTQTPRYLIKTRGQQVTLSCSPISGHRSVSWYQQTPGQGLQFLFEYFSETQRNKGNFPGRFSGRQFSNSRSEMNVSTLELGDSALYLCASSSTGFTGTGELFFGEGSRLTVL.

This chain joins TRBV27 and TRBJ2-7; perhaps TRBD1 as D (5 bases). CDR3 length: 15 residues. Germline V gene lookup returns CDR1 MNHEY and CDR2 SMNVEV (reference sequence). Trimming left V 6 bases short and J 0 bases short, with 15 bases between. CDR3 DNA: TGTGCCAGCAGAGAAGGGGCGAGTATCTCCTACGAGCAGTACTTC. Translation gives CASREGASISYEQYF.

Many counts were recorded for this clonotype. The V gene is TRBV2, the J gene TRBJ2-7; weak D call: TRBD1 (7 bases). The germline V and J ends were trimmed by 7 bases and 5 bases, with 24 bases remaining between them. Germline assignment: CDR1 SNHLY and CDR2 FYNNEI. The CDR3 runs to 16 residues. The DNA for the CDR3 is TGTGCCAGCAAGATGGGACTGATTAGGGGGCGTAACGAGCAGTACTTC. It translates to CASKMGLIRGRNEQYF. Together with reference TRBV2 and TRBJ2-7, the CDR3 gives the full variable domain: EPEVTQTPSHQVTQMGQEVILRCVPISNHLYFYWYRQILGQKVEFLVSFYNNEISEKSEIFDDQFSVERPDGSNFTLKIRSTKLEDSAMYFCASKMGLIRGRNEQYFGPGTRLTVT.

The chain uses TRBV6-2 or TRBV6-3 and TRBJ2-2; 8 positions match TRBD2. Germline assignment: CDR1 MNHEY and CDR2 SVGEGT. The CDR3 loop spans 17 amino acids. The ends lost 3 bases at V and 0 bases at J; junction bases unmatched: 6. CDR3 protein: CASSYIPGLANTGELFF. In DNA form, the CDR3 reads TGTGCCAGCAGTTATATACCGGGACTAGCGAACACCGGGGAGCTGTTTTTT.

The gene calls are TRBV19 and TRBJ2-7; D gene unclear. The V end was cut by 9 bases, the J end by 0 bases, with 12 bases between. The CDR3 spans 13 residues. The germline gives CDR1 LNHDA, CDR2 SQIVND (reference sequence). The CDR3 bases are TGTGCCAGAAGTGCGGCCCTCTCCTACGAGCAGTACTTC. It translates to CARSAALSYEQYF.

This rearrangement joins TRBV4-1 to TRBJ1-4; TRBD1 might be the D (5 bases). This CDR3 spans 16 amino acids. With 3 bases removed from V and 0 bases from J, the gap between germline ends came to 11 bases. Germline CDR1 and CDR2: MGHRA and YSYEKL. The DNA for the CDR3 is TGCGCCAGCAGCCAGGATCGGGGCGCAACTAATGAAAAACTGTTTTTT. Protein product: CASSQDRGATNEKLFF.

This clonotype was detected many times. CDR3 sequence (DNA): TGTGCCACCAGCAGGCTAGCGGACAGCATGAACACTGAAGCTTTCTTT. Translation: CATSRLADSMNTEAFF. The rearrangement links TRBV15 to TRBJ1-1; perhaps TRBD1 as D (6 bases). The germline V and J ends were trimmed by 3 bases and 0 bases, with 14 bases remaining between them. Germline V gene lookup returns CDR1 LNHNV and CDR2 YYDKDF (reference sequence). This CDR3 is built from 16 residues.

This clonotype was seen repeatedly, ten times or more. In nucleotides, the CDR3 is TGTGCCAGCAGCTTATATGGCCGGGGGGTAGAGACCCAGTACTTC. Translated, it gives CASSLYGRGVETQYF. The gene calls are TRBV7-8 and TRBJ2-5, with 7 bases matching TRBD2. Germline V lookup: CDR1 SGHVS, CDR2 FQNEAQ. The ends lost 2 bases at V and 4 bases at J; junction bases unmatched: 7. The CDR3 runs to 15 residues.

V usage is TRBV9 and J usage is TRBJ1-3; 7 nucleotides line up with TRBD1. The CDR3 loop spans 16 amino acids. Germline trimming cut 4 bases from V and 0 bases from J; bases unmatched to any gene: 7. CDR1 and CDR2 (germline): SGDLS, YYNGEE. CDR3: CASSPPTGDSGNTIYF. The CDR3 DNA is TGTGCCAGCAGCCCTCCAACAGGGGACTCTGGAAACACCATATATTTT.

CDR3 coding DNA: TGTGCCAGCAGCGGACCGGGACTAGCGGGCGAAAGCTCCTACGAGCAGTACTTC. Amino acid sequence: CASSGPGLAGESSYEQYF. The V gene is TRBV13, the J gene TRBJ2-7, with 12 bases identical to TRBD2. Germline assignment: CDR1 PRHDT and CDR2 FYEKMQ (reference sequence). The CDR3 totals 18 residues. V lost 5 bases, J lost 0 bases, and 11 bases stayed unmatched. Variable domain in full (rest from reference TRBV13 and TRBJ2-7): AAGVIQSPRHLIKEKRETATLKCYPIPRHDTVYWYQQGPGQDPQFLISFYEKMQSDKGSIPDRFSAQQFSDYHSELNMSSLELGDSALYFCASSGPGLAGESSYEQYFGPGTRLTVT.

The CDR3 spells CSAGGPGYEQYF. The CDR3 DNA is TGCAGTGCGGGAGGGCCAGGCTACGAGCAGTACTTC. The rearrangement joins TRBV20-1 to TRBJ2-7; TRBD2 matches at 7 bases. This CDR3 spans 12 amino acids. Germline CDR1 reads DFQATT; CDR2 reads SNEGSKA (reference sequence). V lost 6 bases to trimming and J lost 3 bases; unmatched junction nucleotides: 5.

This clonotype was counted ten times or more. This sequence joins TRBV7-9 and TRBJ2-6; no definite D call. CDR1 SEHNR and CDR2 FQNEAQ come from the germline V gene (reference sequence). The CDR3 has 15 amino acids. The germline V and J ends were trimmed by 7 bases and 0 bases, with 10 bases remaining between them. CDR3 region: CASNPTGSGANVLTF. CDR3 sequence (DNA): TGTGCCAGCAACCCTACCGGCTCTGGGGCCAACGTCCTGACTTTC.

This clonotype was detected many times. This chain joins TRBV15 and TRBJ2-7, with unresolved D. CDR1 and CDR2 from the germline V gene are LNHNV and YYDKDF (reference sequence). V dropped 4 bases and J dropped 7 bases, with 17 bases sitting between them. This CDR3 region has 14 residues. The DNA of the CDR3 is TGTGCCACCAGCACCCCCGTCGTGGCTAGGGAGCAGTACTTC. This codes for CATSTPVVAREQYF.

This clonotype occurred many times. This rearrangement joins TRBV12-3 or TRBV12-4 to TRBJ1-2; 11 bases map to TRBD1. The CDR3 is 14 residues long. Trimming at V came to 6 bases and at J to 5 bases, leaving 5 bases not matched to a gene. The CDR3 region is CASRGDRGNYGYTF. The CDR3 DNA reads TGTGCCAGCAGGGGGGACAGGGGGAATTATGGCTACACCTTC.

This clonotype has only a few counts. The chain links TRBV5-1 to TRBJ2-7, with D perhaps TRBD1 or TRBD2 (5 bases each). The V gene's germline CDR1 is SGHRS and CDR2 YFSETQ. The V gene lost 4 bases and the J gene lost 5 bases, with 19 bases spanning the gap. CDR3 length: 15 amino acids. The CDR3 DNA reads TGCGCCAGCAGCGTCCTCCCGGGACCGCCGGACGAGCAGTACTTC. It is translated as CASSVLPGPPDEQYF. Full variable domain (rest looked up from reference TRBV5-1 and TRBJ2-7): KAGVTQTPRYLIKTRGQQVTLSCSPISGHRSVSWYQQTPGQGLQFLFEYFSETQRNKGNFPGRFSGRQFSNSRSEMNVSTLELGDSALYLCASSVLPGPPDEQYFGPGTRLTVT.

This clonotype came up many times. The chain has TRBV12-3 or TRBV12-4 and TRBJ2-5; D is tentatively TRBD1 or TRBD2 (6 bases each). V was shortened by 4 bases and J by 2 bases, with 11 bases between the two germline ends. This CDR3 spans 14 amino acids. The CDR3 DNA reads as TGTGCCAGCAGTTCGGGGGCGTTACAAGAGACCCAGTACTTC. It codes for CASSSGALQETQYF.

The gene calls are TRBV20-1 and TRBJ2-1, with TRBD2 matching 8 bases. Germline V CDR1 and CDR2: DFQATT, SNEGSKA (reference sequence). The CDR3 is 18 amino acids. V lost 0 bases, J lost 3 bases, and 13 bases stayed unmatched. For the CDR3, the DNA is TGCAGTGCTAGAGAGTCGGCACCCGGGAGGGCCTACTACAATGAGCAGTTCTTC. Translation: CSARESAPGRAYYNEQFF.